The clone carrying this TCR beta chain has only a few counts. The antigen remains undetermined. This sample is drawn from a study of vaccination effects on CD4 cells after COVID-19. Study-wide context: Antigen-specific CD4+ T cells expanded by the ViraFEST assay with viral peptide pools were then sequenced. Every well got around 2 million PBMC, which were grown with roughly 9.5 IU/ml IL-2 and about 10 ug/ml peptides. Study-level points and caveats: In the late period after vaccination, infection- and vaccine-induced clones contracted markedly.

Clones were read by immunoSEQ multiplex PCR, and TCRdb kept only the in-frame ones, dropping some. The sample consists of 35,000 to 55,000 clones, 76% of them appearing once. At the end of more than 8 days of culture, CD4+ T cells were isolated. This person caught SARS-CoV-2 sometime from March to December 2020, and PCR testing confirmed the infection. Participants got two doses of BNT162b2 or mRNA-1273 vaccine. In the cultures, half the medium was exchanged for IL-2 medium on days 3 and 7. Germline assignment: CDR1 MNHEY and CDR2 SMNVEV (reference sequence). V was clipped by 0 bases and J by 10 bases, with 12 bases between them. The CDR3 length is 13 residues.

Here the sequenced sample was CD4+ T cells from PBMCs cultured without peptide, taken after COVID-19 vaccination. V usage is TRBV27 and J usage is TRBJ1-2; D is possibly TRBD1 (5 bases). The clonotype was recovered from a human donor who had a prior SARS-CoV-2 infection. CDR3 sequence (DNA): TGTGCCAGCAGTTTATCGAACCAGGGACCCTACACCTTC. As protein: CASSLSNQGPYTF.